This T cell receptor (beta chain) is drawn from a study of breast tumors, draining lymph nodes, adjacent tissues. Comments on this clonotype: Its antigen remains unidentified. This may stem from a read error, because a much larger clone lies one nucleotide away.

TCRdb reprocessed the multiplex PCR reads via MiXCR and lists one record per CDR3 protein. The data show 150,000 to 200,000 distinct CDR3 sequences, around a third seen once. The J segment lost 9 bases and the V segment lost 0 bases, leaving 13 bases of the junction unmatched. The CDR3 consists of 17 residues. The germline gives CDR1 SGDLS, CDR2 YYNGEE. Broader study findings: Tumor and nontumor repertoires were significantly more similar in luminal-like than in basal-like breast cancer.

Samples came from axillary lymph nodes draining the breast cancer. The sample comprised axillary lymph node tissue. The clonotype originates from a female donor with breast cancer. Some clones in this sample may be carry-over from other donors' samples. V usage is TRBV9 and J usage is TRBJ2-5; 11 bases are a match to TRBD2. This chain's CDR3 is CASSVEALAGGGEAQYF. The CDR3 coding sequence is TGTGCCAGCAGCGTAGAGGCCCTAGCGGGAGGCGGGGAGGCCCAGTACTTC.